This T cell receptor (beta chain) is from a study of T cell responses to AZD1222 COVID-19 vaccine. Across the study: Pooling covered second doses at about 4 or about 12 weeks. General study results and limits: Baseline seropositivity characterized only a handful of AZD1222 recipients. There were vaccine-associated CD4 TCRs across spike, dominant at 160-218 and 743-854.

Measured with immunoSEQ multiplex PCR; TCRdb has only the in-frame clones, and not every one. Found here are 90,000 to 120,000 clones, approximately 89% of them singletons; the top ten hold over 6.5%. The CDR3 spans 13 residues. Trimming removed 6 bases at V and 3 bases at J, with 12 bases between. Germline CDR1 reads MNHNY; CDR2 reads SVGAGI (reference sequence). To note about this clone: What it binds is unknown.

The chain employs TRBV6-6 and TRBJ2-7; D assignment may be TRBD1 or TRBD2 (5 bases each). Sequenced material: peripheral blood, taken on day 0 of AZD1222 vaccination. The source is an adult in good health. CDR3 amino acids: CASSRDGDYEQYF. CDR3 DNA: TGTGCCAGCAGCCGGGACGGAGACTACGAGCAGTACTTC.